This T cell receptor beta chain is drawn from a study of blood T cell repertoires in COVID-19. Original handling: Cell counts per sample came from amplifying reference gene primers. The assay was immunoSEQ multiplex PCR, and TCRdb's table has in-frame clones only and misses some. V and J calls and clone size are those listed in that table; D and trimming were worked out from the DNA. Of 35,000 to 45,000 clones listed, approximately 94% are singletons. This CDR3 comprises 16 residues. Germline-derived CDR1 and CDR2 are SGHRS and YFSETQ. With 4 bases clipped from V and 4 bases from J, the junction kept 8 bases outside the gene matches.

Sequencing was performed on peripheral blood. This TCR was recovered from a man aged 45-60 years with COVID-19, enrolled during active disease. The chain is built from TRBV5-1 and TRBJ2-3; 11 bases align to TRBD2. The DNA of the CDR3 is TGCGCCAGCAGCATTTTAGCGGGAGGGCGTTCAGATACGCAGTATTTT. Encoded protein: CASSILAGGRSDTQYF.